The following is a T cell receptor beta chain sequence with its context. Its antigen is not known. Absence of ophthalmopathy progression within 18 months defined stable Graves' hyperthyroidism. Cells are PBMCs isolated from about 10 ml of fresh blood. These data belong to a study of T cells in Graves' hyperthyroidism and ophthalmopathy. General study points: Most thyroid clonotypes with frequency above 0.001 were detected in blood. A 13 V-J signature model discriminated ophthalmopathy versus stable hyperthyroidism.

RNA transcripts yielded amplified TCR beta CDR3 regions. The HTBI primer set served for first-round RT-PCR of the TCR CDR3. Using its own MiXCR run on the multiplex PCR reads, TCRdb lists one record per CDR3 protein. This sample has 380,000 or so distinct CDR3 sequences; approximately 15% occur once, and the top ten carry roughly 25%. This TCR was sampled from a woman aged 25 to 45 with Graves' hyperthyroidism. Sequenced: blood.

This CDR3 is CASANRGGNEQYF. Here the CDR3 DNA reads TGTGCCAGCGCTAACCGGGGCGGGAACGAGCAGTACTTC. This chain joins TRBV7-2 and TRBJ2-7; possibly TRBD2 for D (6 bases). The germline V gene encodes CDR1 SGHTA and CDR2 FQGNSA. CDR3 length: 13 amino acids. Trimming took off 8 bases at V and 5 bases at J, with 16 bases between the two ends.